The clone carrying this T cell receptor beta chain was detected ten times or more. What it binds is not known. Clinicians diagnosed using symptoms, serum thyroxine, TRAb, thyroid ultrasound and orbital computed tomography. A volume of around 9.5 ml of fresh peripheral blood supplied the PBMCs. The TCR beta CDR3 regions underwent amplification from RNA transcripts. First-round RT-PCR employed HTBI primers, with a second-round multiplex PCR after it. TCRdb used MiXCR to reprocess the multiplex PCR reads, holding one entry per CDR3 protein. The top ten hold over 2.5% of the sample, which has about 660,000 distinct CDR3 sequences, roughly two fifths seen once. The data stem from a study of Graves' ophthalmopathy and Graves' hyperthyroidism. Overall study results and limits: Ophthalmopathy cases were distinguished from stable hyperthyroidism by a 13-signature model, reaching 85% to 90% sensitivity and around 80% specificity. Most thyroid clonotypes expanded beyond 0.001 frequency were also found in blood.

Germline V gene lookup returns CDR1 SQVTM and CDR2 ANQGSEA. CDR3 length equals 15 residues. With 4 bases clipped from V and 0 bases from J, the junction kept 3 bases outside the gene matches. Sequencing used peripheral blood. The genes are TRBV29-1 and TRBJ2-6, with 7 bases lining up with TRBD2. This sequence was found in an adult man with Graves' ophthalmopathy. The CDR3 coding sequence is TGCAGCGTTGGGGGGGGGGTCTCTGGGGCCAACGTCCTGACTTTC. Protein: CSVGGGVSGANVLTF. Full variable domain (outside the CDR3, taken from reference TRBV29-1 and TRBJ2-6): SAVISQKPSRDICQRGTSLTIQCQVDSQVTMMFWYRQQPGQSLTLIATANQGSEATYESGFVIDKFPISRPNLTFSTLTVSNMSPEDSSIYLCSVGGGVSGANVLTFGAGSRLTVL.